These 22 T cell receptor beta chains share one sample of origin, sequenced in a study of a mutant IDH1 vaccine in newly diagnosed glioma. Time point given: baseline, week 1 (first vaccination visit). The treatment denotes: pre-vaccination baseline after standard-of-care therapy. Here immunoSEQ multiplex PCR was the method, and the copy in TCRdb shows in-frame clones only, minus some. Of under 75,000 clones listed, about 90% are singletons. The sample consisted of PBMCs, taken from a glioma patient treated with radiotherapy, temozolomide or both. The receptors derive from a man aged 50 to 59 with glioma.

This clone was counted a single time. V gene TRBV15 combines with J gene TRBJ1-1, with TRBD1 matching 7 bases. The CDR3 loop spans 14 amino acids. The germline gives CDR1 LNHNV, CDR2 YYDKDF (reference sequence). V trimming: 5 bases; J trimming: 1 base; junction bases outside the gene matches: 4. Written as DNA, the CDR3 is TGTGCCACCAGCCAGAACAGGGGGAACACTGAAGCTTTCTTT. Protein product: CATSQNRGNTEAFF.

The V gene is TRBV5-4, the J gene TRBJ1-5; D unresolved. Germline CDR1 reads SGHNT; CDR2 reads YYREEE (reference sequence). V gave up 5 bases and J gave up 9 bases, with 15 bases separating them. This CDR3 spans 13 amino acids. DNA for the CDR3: TGTGCCAGCAGGTTTTGGACCATGGGGCCCCAGCATTTT. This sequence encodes CASRFWTMGPQHF.

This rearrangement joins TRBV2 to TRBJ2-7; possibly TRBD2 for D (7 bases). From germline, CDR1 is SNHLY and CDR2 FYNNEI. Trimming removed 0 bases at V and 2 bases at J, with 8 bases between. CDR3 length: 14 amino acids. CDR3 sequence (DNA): TGTGCCAGCAGTGAAGCGGGGGGGCCCTACGAGCAGTACTTC. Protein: CASSEAGGPYEQYF.

The DNA for the CDR3 is TGTGCCAGCAGTCTAGCGGGGGTTTCGAATGAGCAGTTCTTC. Residues: CASSLAGVSNEQFF. The V gene is TRBV7-2, the J gene TRBJ2-1, with 10 bases lining up with TRBD2. J was trimmed by 7 bases and V by 6 bases; bases with no gene match: 6. There are 14 residues in the CDR3. Per the germline V gene, CDR1 is SGHTA and CDR2 is FQGNSA.

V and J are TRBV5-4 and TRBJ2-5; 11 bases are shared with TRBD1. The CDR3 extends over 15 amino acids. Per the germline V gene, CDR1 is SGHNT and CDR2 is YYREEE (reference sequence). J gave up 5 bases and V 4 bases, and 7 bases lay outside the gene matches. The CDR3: CASSRPGQGDETQYF. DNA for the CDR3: TGTGCCAGCAGCCGTCCGGGACAGGGGGACGAGACCCAGTACTTC.

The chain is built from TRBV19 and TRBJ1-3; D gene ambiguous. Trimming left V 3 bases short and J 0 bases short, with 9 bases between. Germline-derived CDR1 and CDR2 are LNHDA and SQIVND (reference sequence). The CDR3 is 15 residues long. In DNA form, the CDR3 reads TGTGCCAGTAGTATGCTTATCCACTCTGGAAACACCATATATTTT. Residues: CASSMLIHSGNTIYF. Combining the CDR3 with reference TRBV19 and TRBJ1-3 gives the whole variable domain DGGITQSPKYLFRKEGQNVTLSCEQNLNHDAMYWYRQDPGQGLRLIYYSQIVNDFQKGDIAEGYSVSREKKESFPLTVTSAQKNPTAFYLCASSMLIHSGNTIYFGEGSWLTVV.

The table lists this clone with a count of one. CDR3: CASSQEWRYEQYF. For the CDR3, the DNA is TGCGCCAGCAGCCAAGAATGGAGGTACGAGCAGTACTTC. The chain links TRBV4-1 to TRBJ2-7; D may be TRBD2 (5 bases). Germline V gene sequence: CDR1 MGHRA, CDR2 YSYEKL. The CDR3 length is 13 residues. V dropped 0 bases and J dropped 4 bases, with 7 bases sitting between them.

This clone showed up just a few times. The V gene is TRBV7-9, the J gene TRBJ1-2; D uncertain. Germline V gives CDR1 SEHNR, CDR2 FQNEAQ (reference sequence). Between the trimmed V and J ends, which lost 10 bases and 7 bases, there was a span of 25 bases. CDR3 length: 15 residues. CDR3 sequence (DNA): TGTGCCACCCTCATCACCGTCCCGTTACCCGGTGGCTACACCTTC. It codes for CATLITVPLPGGYTF.

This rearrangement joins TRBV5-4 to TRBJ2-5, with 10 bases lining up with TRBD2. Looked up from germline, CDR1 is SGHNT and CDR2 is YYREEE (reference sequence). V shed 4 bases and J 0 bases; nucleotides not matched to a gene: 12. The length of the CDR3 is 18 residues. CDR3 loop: CASSGKASGGAYQETQYF. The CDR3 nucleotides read TGTGCCAGCAGCGGGAAGGCTAGCGGGGGAGCGTACCAAGAGACCCAGTACTTC.

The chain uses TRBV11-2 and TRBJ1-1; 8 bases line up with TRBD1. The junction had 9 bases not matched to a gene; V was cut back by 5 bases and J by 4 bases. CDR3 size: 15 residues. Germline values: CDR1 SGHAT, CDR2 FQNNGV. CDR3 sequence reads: CASSGRQGMSTEAFF. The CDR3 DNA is TGTGCCAGCAGCGGGCGACAGGGGATGAGCACTGAAGCTTTCTTT.

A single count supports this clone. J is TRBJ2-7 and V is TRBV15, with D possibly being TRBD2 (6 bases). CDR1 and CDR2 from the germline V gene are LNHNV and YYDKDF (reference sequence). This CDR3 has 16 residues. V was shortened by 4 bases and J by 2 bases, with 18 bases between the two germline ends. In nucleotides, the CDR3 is TGTGCCACCAGCAACCCCCCCGGGACTCCGACCTACGAGCAGTACTTC. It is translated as CATSNPPGTPTYEQYF.

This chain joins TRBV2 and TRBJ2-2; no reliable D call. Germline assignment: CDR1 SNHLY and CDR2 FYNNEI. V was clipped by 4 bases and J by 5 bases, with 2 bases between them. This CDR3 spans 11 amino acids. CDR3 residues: CASSVTGELFF. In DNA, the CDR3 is TGTGCCAGCAGTGTAACCGGGGAGCTGTTTTTT.

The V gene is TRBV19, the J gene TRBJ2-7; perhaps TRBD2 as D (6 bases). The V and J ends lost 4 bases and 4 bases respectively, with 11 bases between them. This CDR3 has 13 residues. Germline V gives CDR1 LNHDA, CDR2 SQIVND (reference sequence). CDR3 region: CASSTGTSYEQYF. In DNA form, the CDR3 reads TGTGCCAGTAGTACCGGGACTTCTTACGAGCAGTACTTC.

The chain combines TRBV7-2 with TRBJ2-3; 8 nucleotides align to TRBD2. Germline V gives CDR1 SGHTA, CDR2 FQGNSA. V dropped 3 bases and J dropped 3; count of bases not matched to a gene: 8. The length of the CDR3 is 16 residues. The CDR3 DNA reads TGTGCCAGCAGCTTTCGGTCTAGCGGGTTGACAGATACGCAGTATTTT. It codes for CASSFRSSGLTDTQYF.

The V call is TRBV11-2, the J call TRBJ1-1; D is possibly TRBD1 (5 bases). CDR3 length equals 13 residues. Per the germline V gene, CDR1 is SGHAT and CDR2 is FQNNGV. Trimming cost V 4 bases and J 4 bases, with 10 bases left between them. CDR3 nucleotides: TGTGCCAGCAGCTCCTACGGGGGCACTGAAGCTTTCTTT. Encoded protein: CASSSYGGTEAFF.

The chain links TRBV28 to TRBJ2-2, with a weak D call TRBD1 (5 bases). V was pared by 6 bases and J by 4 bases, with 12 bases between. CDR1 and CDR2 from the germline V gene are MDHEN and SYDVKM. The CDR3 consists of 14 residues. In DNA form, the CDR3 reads TGTGCCAGCAGGCCCGACAGACTCACCGGGGAGCTGTTTTTT. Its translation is CASRPDRLTGELFF.

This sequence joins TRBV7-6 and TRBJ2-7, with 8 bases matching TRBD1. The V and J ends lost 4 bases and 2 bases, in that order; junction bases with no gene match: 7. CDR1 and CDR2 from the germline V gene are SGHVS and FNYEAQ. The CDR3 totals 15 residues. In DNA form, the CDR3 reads TGTGCCAGCAGCTCTAACACAGGGGGGCCCTACGAGCAGTACTTC. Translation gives CASSSNTGGPYEQYF.

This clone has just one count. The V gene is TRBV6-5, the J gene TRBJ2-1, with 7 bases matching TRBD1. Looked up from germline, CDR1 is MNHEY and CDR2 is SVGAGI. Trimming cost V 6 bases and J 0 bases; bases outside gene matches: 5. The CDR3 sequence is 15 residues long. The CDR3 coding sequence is TGTGCCAGCAGAGTGGGACAGAGCTCCTACAATGAGCAGTTCTTC. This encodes CASRVGQSSYNEQFF.

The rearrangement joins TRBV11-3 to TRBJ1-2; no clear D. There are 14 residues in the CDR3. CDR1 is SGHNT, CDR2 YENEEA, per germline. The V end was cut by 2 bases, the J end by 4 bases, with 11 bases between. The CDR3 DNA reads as TGTGCCAGCAGCTTACGAGGTCTTGGCTATGGCTACACCTTC. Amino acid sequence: CASSLRGLGYGYTF.

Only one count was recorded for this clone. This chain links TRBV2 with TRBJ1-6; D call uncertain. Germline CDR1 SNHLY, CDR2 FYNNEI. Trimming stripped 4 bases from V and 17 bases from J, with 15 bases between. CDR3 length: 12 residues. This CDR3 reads CASSGRVLYFHF. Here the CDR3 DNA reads TGTGCCAGCAGTGGCCGGGTCCTTTACTTCCACTTT.

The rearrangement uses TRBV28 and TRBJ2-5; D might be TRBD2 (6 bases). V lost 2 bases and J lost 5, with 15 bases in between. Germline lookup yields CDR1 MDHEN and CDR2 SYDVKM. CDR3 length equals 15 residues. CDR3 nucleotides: TGTGCCAGCAGTTTAACCGGGAGCGGTTGGGAGACCCAGTACTTC. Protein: CASSLTGSGWETQYF. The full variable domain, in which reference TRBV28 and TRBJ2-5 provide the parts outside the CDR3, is DVKVTQSSRYLVKRTGEKVFLECVQDMDHENMFWYRQDPGLGLRLIYFSYDVKMKEKGDIPEGYSVSREKKERFSLILESASTNQTSMYLCASSLTGSGWETQYFGPGTRLLVL.

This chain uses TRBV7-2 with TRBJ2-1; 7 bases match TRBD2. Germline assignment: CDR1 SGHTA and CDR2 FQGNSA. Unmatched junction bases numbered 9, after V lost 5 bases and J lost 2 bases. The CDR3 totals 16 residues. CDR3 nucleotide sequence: TGTGCCAGCAGCCCGTGGCGGGAGCCCGCCTACAATGAGCAGTTCTTC. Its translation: CASSPWREPAYNEQFF.